This T cell receptor beta chain was captured in a study of blood T cells in healthy people across ages. Germline CDR1 is MNHEY and CDR2 is SVGEGT. The length of the CDR3 is 15 residues. V gave up 5 bases and J gave up 4 bases, with 15 bases separating them. Through a sample-barcoded 5' primer and a J-beta primer mix, a second PCR was run for roughly 6 to 11 cycles. Every molecule of cDNA carried a tag from a template-switch adaptor with 12 random nucleotides. No fewer than 3 million CDR3-containing paired-end reads came from each sample. From the 5' RACE reads, TCRdb called clonotypes with MiXCR, one entry per CDR3 protein. This sample has roughly 1.9 million distinct CDR3 sequences, with roughly two fifths found just once.

This chain joins TRBV6-2 or TRBV6-3 and TRBJ1-5; weak D call: TRBD1 (6 bases). The receptor was derived from a human donor in good health. Material for sequencing was blood. DNA of the CDR3: TGTGCCAGCAGTGACACGGGACATCTGAATCAGCCCCAGCATTTT. It encodes CASSDTGHLNQPQHF.